A selection of T cell receptor beta chains follows, all from one sample in a study of cytomegalovirus exposure and HLA in healthy donors. TCRdb keeps only in-frame clones here, not all; method: immunoSEQ multiplex PCR. The table includes fewer than 200,000 clones, about four fifths detected once. Sequenced sample: PBMCs. The source of these receptors is a man aged 40-50 years in good health and CMV-seropositive. Both conserved end residues are part of each CDR3. Each record gives: J gene, V gene, clone size, D gene, CDR3 DNA, CDR3 protein. The D gene is left open where the match is weak. Clone size, where shown, is once, few, many, or a class for clones that have expanded.

J: TRBJ2-7
V: TRBV11-2
size: few
D: TRBD1
DNA: TGTGCCAGCAGTTTCACTTACGCATCTTCGACAGGGAGCTCCTACGAGCAGTACTTC
CDR3: CASSFTYASSTGSSYEQYF

J: TRBJ2-3
V: TRBV7-6
size: once
D: TRBD2
DNA: TGTGCCAGCGGCACCCGGGGAGGGATTAGCACAGATACGCAGTATTTT
CDR3: CASGTRGGISTDTQYF

J: TRBJ2-7
V: TRBV7-2
size: .
D: TRBD1
DNA: TGTGCCAGCAGCCTGGGGACAGGGACGGAAGAGCAGTACTTC
CDR3: CASSLGTGTEEQYF

J: TRBJ1-2
V: TRBV5-4
size: .
D: TRBD1
DNA: TGTGCCAGCAGCTTGTTGGGACAGGGTATATATGGCTACACCTTC
CDR3: CASSLLGQGIYGYTF

J: TRBJ1-1
V: TRBV19
size: few
D: TRBD1
DNA: TGTGCCAGCCGGGACAGAATGAACACTGAAGCTTTCTTT
CDR3: CASRDRMNTEAFF

J: TRBJ2-1
V: TRBV5-1
size: .
D: TRBD2
DNA: TGCGCCAGCAGCTTGGAAGGGACTAGCGGGAGTTTCAATGAGCAGTTCTTC
CDR3: CASSLEGTSGSFNEQFF

J: TRBJ2-1
V: TRBV15
size: .
D: TRBD1
DNA: TGTGCCACCAGCAGCCGGGACAGGGGGATCAATGAGCAGTTCTTC
CDR3: CATSSRDRGINEQFF

J: TRBJ2-6
V: TRBV7-9
size: .
D: TRBD1
DNA: TGTGCCAGCAGCTCAAGGGACAGACGAAACTCTGGGGCCAACGGCCTGACTTTC
CDR3: CASSSRDRRNSGANGLTF

J: TRBJ1-3
V: TRBV2
size: .
D: .
DNA: TGTGCCAGCAGTGCAGGCATAGTGGGAAACACCATATATTTT
CDR3: CASSAGIVGNTIYF

J: TRBJ2-7
V: TRBV4-1
size: .
D: .
DNA: TGCGCCAGCAGCCAAGGCCTGAATAGCGTGTTGGGGGAGCAGTACTTC
CDR3: CASSQGLNSVLGEQYF

J: TRBJ2-2
V: TRBV6-6
size: .
D: TRBD1
DNA: TGTGCCAGCTCCCGACAGGGGAGCGCCGGGGAGCTGTTTTTT
CDR3: CASSRQGSAGELFF

J: TRBJ1-1
V: TRBV6-6
size: .
D: TRBD1
DNA: TGTGCCAGCAGTCACCGGGACAGGAACACTGAAGCTTTCTTT
CDR3: CASSHRDRNTEAFF

J: TRBJ2-5
V: TRBV7-8
size: .
D: .
DNA: TGTGCCAGCAGCTTAGCCGGACAGATTAAGGTGGAGACCCAGTACTTC
CDR3: CASSLAGQIKVETQYF

J: TRBJ2-2
V: TRBV5-1
size: once
D: TRBD1
DNA: TGCGCCAGCAGCGGACAGGGGGCGTCCGGGGAGCTGTTTTTT
CDR3: CASSGQGASGELFF

J: TRBJ1-5
V: TRBV30
size: .
D: TRBD1
DNA: TGTGCCTGGAGTCATGGACAGGTGCAACAGCCCCAGCATTTT
CDR3: CAWSHGQVQQPQHF

J: TRBJ1-4
V: TRBV4-2
size: once
D: TRBD1
DNA: TGTGCCAGCAGCCCCCCGGACAGGGATGAAAAACTGTTTTTT
CDR3: CASSPPDRDEKLFF

J: TRBJ1-6
V: TRBV5-5
size: .
D: TRBD1
DNA: TGTGCCAGCAGCTTGATGACAGGGAACTCACCCCTCCACTTT
CDR3: CASSLMTGNSPLHF

J: TRBJ2-1
V: TRBV7-8
size: .
D: TRBD1
DNA: TGTGCCAGCAGCCCCCGGGACAGGGAGCATGAGCAGTTCTTC
CDR3: CASSPRDREHEQFF

J: TRBJ1-1
V: TRBV29-1
size: .
D: .
DNA: TGCAGCGTTGCGGTAGTTGAAGCTTTCTTT
CDR3: CSVAVVEAFF

J: TRBJ1-5
V: TRBV6-5
size: .
D: .
DNA: TGTGCCAGCAGTGCGACGGGACTGGACAATCAGCCCCAGCATTTT
CDR3: CASSATGLDNQPQHF

J: TRBJ2-2
V: TRBV7-3
size: once
D: .
DNA: TGTGCCAGCAGCCCGAGCGGGACCGGGGAGCTGTTTTTT
CDR3: CASSPSGTGELFF

J: TRBJ1-1
V: TRBV2
size: .
D: .
DNA: TGTGCCAGCAGTCCTGACGGGGGGAACACTGAAGCTTTCTTT
CDR3: CASSPDGGNTEAFF

J: TRBJ2-5
V: TRBV10-3
size: .
D: TRBD2
DNA: TGTGCCATCAGTGAAGGACTAGCGGGAGGGCCGCGGCGAGAGACCCAGTACTTC
CDR3: CAISEGLAGGPRRETQYF

J: TRBJ2-7
V: TRBV7-9
size: few
D: .
DNA: TGTGCCAGCAGCGGGGGACACTTCCCCCCCTACGAGCAGTACTTC
CDR3: CASSGGHFPPYEQYF

J: TRBJ2-1
V: TRBV4-3
size: once
D: TRBD2
DNA: TGCGCCAGCAGCAAGCGGGAGGGCCGTTACAATGAGCAGTTCTTC
CDR3: CASSKREGRYNEQFF

J: TRBJ2-7
V: TRBV2
size: .
D: TRBD2
DNA: TGTGCCAGCAGTGAACTAGCGGCCGCCTACGAGCAGTACTTC
CDR3: CASSELAAAYEQYF

J: TRBJ2-3
V: TRBV28
size: .
D: .
DNA: TGTGCCAGCAGTTTACGCATGCTGGGGGGAAGGAGCACAGATACGCAGTATTTT
CDR3: CASSLRMLGGRSTDTQYF

J: TRBJ1-1
V: TRBV19
size: once
D: .
DNA: TGTGCCAGTAGTGTACAGCCTTCTGCTGCTTTCTTT
CDR3: CASSVQPSAAFF